The clone carrying this T cell receptor (beta chain) was detected once. The antigen is not known. Only in-frame clones appear in the TCRdb table, and some are missing; sequencing was by immunoSEQ multiplex PCR. The profile shows 75,000 to 95,000 clones, 85% to 95% of them singletons. This sample is drawn from a study of PD-L1 blockade in urothelial cancer. Whole-study context: Patients had undergone 0 to 3 prior chemotherapy regimens. Blood was tested 3 weeks (second dose) and 6 weeks into treatment. Study-level results: For durable-benefit patients, tumor-associated blood clones expanded more at 3 weeks.

CDR1 and CDR2 (germline): SNHLY, FYNNEI. V was pared by 7 bases and J by 1 base, with 13 bases between. This CDR3 has 14 residues. All patients carried locally advanced or metastatic urothelial carcinoma. The specimen was PBMCs, collected around atezolizumab (anti-PD-L1) treatment. This TCR came from a man between 60 and 75 years old with urothelial cancer. The chain joins TRBV2 to TRBJ1-1, with no clear D. DNA of the CDR3: TGTGCCAGCATCGGCTATCAGCGGAACACTGAAGCTTTCTTT. It translates to CASIGYQRNTEAFF.